Shown below are 7 T cell receptor beta chains from a single sample sequenced in a study of PD-L1 blockade in urothelial cancer. Profiling relied on immunoSEQ multiplex PCR, and the TCRdb table lists in-frame clones only, not all of them. The repertoire has 130,000 or so clones, approximately 84% of them found once; the top ten carry roughly 3.5%. Time point in this sample: pretreatment peripheral blood. The starting material was PBMCs, obtained around atezolizumab (anti-PD-L1) treatment. The receptors derive from a man in his fifties with urothelial cancer.

This sequence joins TRBV9 and TRBJ2-2; D remains unclear. The CDR3 length is 12 residues. Germline CDR1 reads SGDLS; CDR2 reads YYNGEE. V was trimmed by 7 bases and J by 3 bases, leaving 7 bases between them. CDR3 DNA sequence: TGTGCCAGCGGCACCCACACCGGGGAGCTGTTTTTT. Its protein is CASGTHTGELFF.

This rearrangement joins TRBV6-5 to TRBJ2-2, with D maybe TRBD1 (5 bases). V gave up 8 bases and J gave up 6 bases, with 7 bases separating them. The CDR3 is 11 amino acids. Germline V gene sequence: CDR1 MNHEY, CDR2 SVGAGI. In DNA, the CDR3 is TGTGCCAGCTCCAGGGCCGGGGAGCTGTTTTTT. This encodes CASSRAGELFF.

V gene TRBV28 combines with J gene TRBJ2-2; D perhaps matches TRBD2 (5 bases). Trimming stripped 6 bases from V and 1 base from J, with 12 bases between. Germline V gene lookup returns CDR1 MDHEN and CDR2 SYDVKM. The CDR3 is 15 amino acids. CDR3 nucleotides: TGTGCCAGCAGACGTGGGAGAGGGAACACCGGGGAGCTGTTTTTT. Amino acids: CASRRGRGNTGELFF.

The chain couples TRBV9 to TRBJ2-3; D may be TRBD2 (6 bases). The ends were cut back, 4 bases at V and 0 bases at J, with 15 bases in the middle. The CDR3 loop spans 16 amino acids. Germline CDR1 is SGDLS and CDR2 is YYNGEE. CDR3 sequence: CASSQGLPFSTDTQYF. The CDR3 DNA reads as TGTGCCAGCAGCCAAGGACTACCGTTTAGCACAGATACGCAGTATTTT.

This chain joins TRBV19 and TRBJ1-1; TRBD1 might be the D (6 bases). Looked up from germline, CDR1 is LNHDA and CDR2 is SQIVND (reference sequence). The CDR3 sequence is 16 residues long. Trimming stripped 6 bases from V and 1 base from J, with 18 bases between. The CDR3 coding sequence is TGTGCCAGTAGATCCGGACAGCTTAGCTGGAACACTGAAGCTTTCTTT. Its translation is CASRSGQLSWNTEAFF.

The chain recombines TRBV11-2 with TRBJ2-3; D unresolved. CDR3 size: 11 residues. Looked up from germline, CDR1 is SGHAT and CDR2 is FQNNGV. Between the trimmed V and J ends, which lost 5 bases and 2 bases, there was a span of 2 bases. The CDR3 is CASSHTDTQYF. As DNA, the CDR3 is TGTGCCAGCAGCCACACAGATACGCAGTATTTT. Supplemented by reference TRBV11-2 and TRBJ2-3, the full variable domain reads EAGVAQSPRYKIIEKRQSVAFWCNPISGHATLYWYQQILGQGPKLLIQFQNNGVVDDSQLPKDRFSAERLKGVDSTLKIQPAKLEDSAVYLCASSHTDTQYFGPGTRLTVL.

CDR3 in DNA: TGTGCCAGCAGCGTAAGGCCCTCGGGTCTAGCGGGACTGAATGAGCAGTTCTTC. This encodes CASSVRPSGLAGLNEQFF. The chain combines TRBV9 with TRBJ2-1; 9 positions agree with TRBD2. Germline values: CDR1 SGDLS, CDR2 YYNGEE. This CDR3 is 18 amino acids long. V dropped 1 base and J dropped 7; count of bases not matched to a gene: 15.